This T cell receptor (beta chain) was observed in a study of blood T cell repertoires in COVID-19. Produced via immunoSEQ multiplex PCR; TCRdb's table is partial and in-frame only. The table shows under 100,000 clones, with approximately 90% occurring only once. This sequence originates from a man aged 45-60 years with active COVID-19. Sample: peripheral blood.

The CDR3 nucleotides are TGTGCCTGGAGTTTGCTAGGGGAGGGAGAAGCTTTCTTT. Translated, it gives CAWSLLGEGEAFF. The rearrangement joins TRBV30 to TRBJ1-1; the D gene is possibly TRBD1 (5 bases). This CDR3 contains 13 residues. V was shortened by 2 bases and J by 8 bases, with 15 bases between the two germline ends. Germline V gene data show CDR1 as GTSNPN and CDR2 as SVGIG (reference sequence). The full variable domain, with the rest looked up from reference TRBV30 and TRBJ1-1, is SQTIHQWPATLVQPVGSPLSLECTVEGTSNPNLYWYRQAAGRGLQLLFYSVGIGQISSEVPQNLSASRPQDRQFILSSKKLLLSDSGFYLCAWSLLGEGEAFFGQGTRLTVV.